This entry concerns a single T cell receptor beta chain. Its target is unknown. Libraries were prepared by immunoSEQ multiplex PCR; TCRdb keeps only in-frame clonotypes and omits some of them. This table holds about 40,000 clones, just over 70% found once. The sample comes from a study of cytotoxic CD8 clonotypes in ibrutinib-treated CLL. Study-level background: Partial response occurred in roughly 25 patients and complete response in 2; at median approximately 65 months, 14 remained remitted and about twelve progressed. The taking of response samples occurred after a median roughly 12 months of treatment, with a range of 6 to 36.

The CDR3 runs 13 residues. Germline lookup yields CDR1 LNHDA and CDR2 SQIVND (reference sequence). Trimming took off 9 bases at V and 2 bases at J, with 11 bases between the two ends. Study-wide findings and caveats: Sustained-remission patients were sampled at different times than progressing patients were. Clonality showed a rise at ibrutinib response that reversed toward baseline at progression.

The origin of this receptor is a human donor with chronic lymphocytic leukemia. The sample consisted of PBMCs, taken at disease progression, from a patient treated with ibrutinib. V usage is TRBV19 and J usage is TRBJ2-1; D unresolved. CDR3 nucleotides: TGTGCCAGCGCCGTTCGGGCCTACAATGAGCAGTTCTTC. Its translation is CASAVRAYNEQFF. Based on the CDR3 plus reference TRBV19 and TRBJ2-1, the full variable domain is DGGITQSPKYLFRKEGQNVTLSCEQNLNHDAMYWYRQDPGQGLRLIYYSQIVNDFQKGDIAEGYSVSREKKESFPLTVTSAQKNPTAFYLCASAVRAYNEQFFGPGTRLTVL.